The present entry profiles one T cell receptor (beta chain) with its context. This entry is derived from a study of blood T cell repertoires in COVID-19. The overall study: Material from acute and convalescent COVID-19 was sourced from the United States, Italy and Spain.

As handled by the study authors: Cell counts per sample came from amplifying reference gene primers. Method: immunoSEQ multiplex PCR; TCRdb's copy keeps in-frame clones and lacks some. V and J calls plus clone size are reproduced from that table; the DNA served to infer D and trimming. This sample yields approximately 90,000 clones, of which around 87% are seen a single time; roughly 5% belongs to the top ten. In germline, CDR1 is SGHVS, CDR2 FQNEAQ. The CDR3 extends over 15 amino acids. The trim removed 6 bases at V and 4 bases at J, leaving 8 bases unmatched. The chain links TRBV7-8 to TRBJ2-3; 9 positions match TRBD2. The receptor was derived from a woman of 80 years or more with acute or convalescent COVID-19. The sample consisted of peripheral blood. Here the CDR3 reads CASRRGGALSDTQYF. DNA for the CDR3: TGTGCCAGCAGGCGCGGGGGGGCCTTATCAGATACGCAGTATTTT.